This T cell receptor beta chain comes out of a study of blood T cell repertoires in COVID-19. Study background: Spain, Italy and the United States supplied samples that represented acute and convalescent COVID-19.

Clones were read by immunoSEQ multiplex PCR, and TCRdb kept only the in-frame ones, dropping some. The table includes over 200,000 clones, 75% to 90% detected once. V lost 3 bases and J lost 8; bases outside the gene matches: 9. Per the germline V gene, CDR1 is SGHVS and CDR2 is FQNEAQ. The CDR3 totals 17 residues. The sample consisted of peripheral blood. The TCR comes from a human donor in a cohort sampled during active COVID-19. The chain joins TRBV7-8 to TRBJ2-2, with 13 nucleotides matching TRBD2. CDR3 in amino acids: CASSFGTSGNFMGELFF. In nucleotides, the CDR3 is TGTGCCAGCAGCTTCGGGACTAGCGGGAATTTTATGGGGGAGCTGTTTTTT. Drawing the rest from reference TRBV7-8 and TRBJ2-2, the complete variable domain is GAGVSQSPRYKVAKRGQDVALRCDPISGHVSLFWYQQALGQGPEFLTYFQNEAQLDKSGLPSDRFFAERPEGSVSTLKIQRTQQEDSAVYLCASSFGTSGNFMGELFFGEGSRLTVL.